These 14 T cell receptor beta chains came from one sample sequenced in a study of cytomegalovirus exposure and HLA in healthy donors (dated by TCRdb to the late 2010s). The library was made by the immunoSEQ multiplex PCR assay. TCRdb retrieved this table from immuneACCESS and kept in-frame rearrangements only. Not all clones are present; in checked studies, unresolved V genes account for under half, and no reason is known for the remainder. The sample table contains some 130,000 clones; only one count was recorded for around 80% of them. The top ten clones comprise about 27% of the sample. Input material: PBMCs. These receptors all come from a man aged 25-45 years in good health and CMV-seropositive.

The chain employs TRBV11-2 and TRBJ1-1, with 8 bases that match TRBD1. Trimming removed 5 bases from V and 2 bases from J; junction bases left unmatched: 7. From germline, CDR1 is SGHAT and CDR2 FQNNGV. The CDR3 runs 15 residues. The CDR3 DNA reads TGTGCCAGCAGCAATGCCGGGACAGGAAACACTGAAGCTTTCTTT. This gives the protein CASSNAGTGNTEAFF.

V and J are TRBV6-1 and TRBJ2-5; perhaps TRBD2 as D (7 bases). Germline V gene sequence: CDR1 MNHNS, CDR2 SASEGT. Trimming left V 7 bases short and J 1 base short, with 16 bases between. The CDR3 has 15 residues. In DNA form, the CDR3 reads TGTGCCAGCAAGCAAGGGGGGGCATCCCAAGAGACCCAGTACTTC. This gives the protein CASKQGGASQETQYF.

V and J are TRBV5-1 and TRBJ1-4, with D uncertain. Germline V gives CDR1 SGHRS, CDR2 YFSETQ. Trimming stripped 2 bases from V and 7 bases from J, with 18 bases between. The CDR3 totals 16 residues. The CDR3, as DNA: TGCGCCAGCAGCTTAATGGCAGTCAACGAGGGTGAAAAACTGTTTTTT. This encodes CASSLMAVNEGEKLFF.

The rearrangement links TRBV6-5 to TRBJ2-1; 9 bases map to TRBD2. The CDR3 is made up of 14 amino acids. Germline-derived CDR1 and CDR2 are MNHEY and SVGAGI. V gave up 5 bases and J gave up 9 bases; unmatched junction bases: 8. The CDR3 DNA sequence: TGTGCCAGCAGTCAAGGACTAGCGAACGCTGAGCAGTTCTTC. It codes for CASSQGLANAEQFF.

This chain uses TRBV5-4 with TRBJ1-3; possibly TRBD1 for D (5 bases). This CDR3 spans 15 amino acids. Deletions cut 0 bases from V and 2 bases from J, with 9 bases between. Germline loops: CDR1 SGHNT, CDR2 YYREEE (reference sequence). CDR3 residues: CASSLGGFAGNTIYF. The CDR3 nucleotides read TGTGCCAGCAGCTTGGGGGGCTTTGCTGGAAACACCATATATTTT.

This chain uses TRBV19 with TRBJ1-1, with 11 bases aligning to TRBD1. V lost 5 bases to trimming and J lost 1 base; unmatched junction nucleotides: 6. From germline, CDR1 is LNHDA and CDR2 SQIVND (reference sequence). This CDR3 is 16 amino acids long. In DNA form, the CDR3 reads TGTGCCAGTAGTCTCCGGGACAGGGGGGGGAACACTGAAGCTTTCTTT. It codes for CASSLRDRGGNTEAFF. The entire variable domain, with the rest obtained from reference TRBV19 and TRBJ1-1, is as follows: DGGITQSPKYLFRKEGQNVTLSCEQNLNHDAMYWYRQDPGQGLRLIYYSQIVNDFQKGDIAEGYSVSREKKESFPLTVTSAQKNPTAFYLCASSLRDRGGNTEAFFGQGTRLTVV.

The rearrangement joins TRBV19 to TRBJ2-3; D not certain. The CDR3 consists of 14 residues. Germline V CDR1 and CDR2: LNHDA, SQIVND (reference sequence). V was shortened by 8 bases and J by 0 bases, with 12 bases between the two germline ends. CDR3 protein: CASAFELSTDTQYF. DNA for the CDR3: TGTGCCAGTGCCTTTGAGTTGAGCACAGATACGCAGTATTTT.

This chain joins TRBV19 and TRBJ2-7, with TRBD2 matching 9 bases. Germline CDR1 LNHDA, CDR2 SQIVND (reference sequence). The CDR3 extends over 18 amino acids. V shed 4 bases and J 2 bases; nucleotides not matched to a gene: 15. CDR3 protein: CASSTRDVGPSGTYEQYF. The CDR3 DNA follows: TGTGCCAGTAGTACCCGGGACGTAGGACCTAGCGGGACCTACGAGCAGTACTTC.

The chain uses TRBV6-5 and TRBJ1-6, with 9 bases aligning to TRBD1. J gave up 4 bases and V 6 bases, and 4 bases lay outside the gene matches. The CDR3 extends over 15 amino acids. Germline V gives CDR1 MNHEY, CDR2 SVGAGI. The DNA for the CDR3 is TGTGCCAGCAGGCTGACAGGGGGTTATAATTCACCCCTCCACTTT. Amino acids: CASRLTGGYNSPLHF.

The V and J genes are TRBV9 and TRBJ2-7; D is uncertain. CDR3 length equals 12 residues. V shed 3 bases and J shed 7 bases, with 11 bases lying between them. Germline lookup yields CDR1 SGDLS and CDR2 YYNGEE. CDR3 nucleotide sequence: TGTGCCAGCAGCGCCCACAACGGGGAGCAGTACTTC. This gives the protein CASSAHNGEQYF.

This chain uses TRBV5-1 with TRBJ2-2, with D possibly matching TRBD2 (5 bases). V was shortened by 0 bases and J by 8 bases, with 5 bases between the two germline ends. Germline V lookup: CDR1 SGHRS, CDR2 YFSETQ. This CDR3 has 12 amino acids. As DNA, the CDR3 is TGCGCCAGCAGCTTGGAGCGGGGGGAGCTGTTTTTT. This translates into CASSLERGELFF. The entire variable domain, with the rest obtained from reference TRBV5-1 and TRBJ2-2, is as follows: KAGVTQTPRYLIKTRGQQVTLSCSPISGHRSVSWYQQTPGQGLQFLFEYFSETQRNKGNFPGRFSGRQFSNSRSEMNVSTLELGDSALYLCASSLERGELFFGEGSRLTVL.

The rearrangement links TRBV4-2 to TRBJ2-2; 12 bases agree with TRBD2. CDR1 is LGHNA and CDR2 is YNFKEQ in the germline V gene. The CDR3 contains 18 residues. V gave up 1 base and J gave up 4 bases; unmatched junction bases: 7. The CDR3: CASSQASSGGGVTGELFF. CDR3 sequence (DNA): TGTGCCAGCAGCCAAGCATCTAGCGGGGGGGGAGTCACCGGGGAGCTGTTTTTT.

The rearrangement links TRBV11-2 to TRBJ2-3, with D tentatively TRBD2 (6 bases). Trimming removed 1 base from V and 7 bases from J, with 15 bases in between. The CDR3 loop spans 15 amino acids. From germline, CDR1 is SGHAT and CDR2 FQNNGV. The CDR3 nucleotides read TGTGCCAGCAGCTTAGTCCGGCGGGACCGTTATACGCAGTATTTT. Encoded protein: CASSLVRRDRYTQYF.

The V gene is TRBV27, the J gene TRBJ2-1; D remains ambiguous. V lost 9 bases and J 3 bases, leaving 9 bases between the germline ends. This CDR3 has 12 residues. Per the germline V gene, CDR1 is MNHEY and CDR2 is SMNVEV (reference sequence). The CDR3 DNA sequence: TGTGCCAGTAGGAGATTCTACAATGAGCAGTTCTTC. Residues: CASRRFYNEQFF.